This TCR beta chain was obtained from a study of blood T cell repertoires in COVID-19. The CDR3 is made up of 16 amino acids. Germline assignment: CDR1 MDHEN and CDR2 SYDVKM. V was trimmed by 1 base and J by 0 bases, leaving 10 bases between them. Clones were read by immunoSEQ multiplex PCR, and TCRdb kept only the in-frame ones, dropping some. The table records 240,000 or so clones, approximately 83% of them present only once. This clonotype was sampled from a woman in her 40s with acute COVID-19. The V and J genes are TRBV28 and TRBJ1-3; D is ambiguous. The sequenced material came from PBMCs or T cells enriched from blood (not recorded which). CDR3 sequence: CASSLFGMSSGNTIYF. The DNA of the CDR3 is TGTGCCAGCAGTTTATTCGGGATGAGCTCTGGAAACACCATATATTTT.